The present T cell receptor beta chain was sequenced within a study of vaccination effects on CD4 cells after COVID-19. Study-wide results and caveats: Few convalescent patients were studied, and early post-infection samples were lacking.

The method was immunoSEQ multiplex PCR; TCRdb's version includes in-frame clones alone and lacks a portion of them. The data contain 71,000 or so clones, approximately 70% of them singletons. Expansion with viral peptide pools was applied to antigen-specific CD4+ T cells by the ViraFEST assay prior to sequencing. Subsequent to roughly 9 days of culture, CD4+ T cells were isolated. Recipients of the vaccine had no prior SARS-CoV-2 infection and negative nucleocapsid antibodies. After approximately 2 million PBMC were placed in each well, they were cultured with approximately 9.4 IU/ml IL-2 and approximately 9.4 ug/ml peptides. The CDR3 loop spans 13 amino acids. Germline V gene sequence: CDR1 SGHVS, CDR2 FQNEAQ. Trimming cost V 1 base and J 8 bases, with 11 bases left between them. Worth noting for this clone: Its specificity is not known.

The chain joins TRBV7-8 to TRBJ1-2; D is ambiguous. The sequences come from CD4+ T cells from PBMCs cultured with HCoV-OC43 spike peptides, collected before COVID-19 vaccination. The sample's subset: HCoV-OC43 spike overlapping peptide pool stimulation. The receptor comes from a human donor who received a COVID-19 vaccine. CDR3 bases: TGTGCCAGCAGCTTAGATCAGTTCCGGGGCTACACCTTC. Translating it yields CASSLDQFRGYTF.